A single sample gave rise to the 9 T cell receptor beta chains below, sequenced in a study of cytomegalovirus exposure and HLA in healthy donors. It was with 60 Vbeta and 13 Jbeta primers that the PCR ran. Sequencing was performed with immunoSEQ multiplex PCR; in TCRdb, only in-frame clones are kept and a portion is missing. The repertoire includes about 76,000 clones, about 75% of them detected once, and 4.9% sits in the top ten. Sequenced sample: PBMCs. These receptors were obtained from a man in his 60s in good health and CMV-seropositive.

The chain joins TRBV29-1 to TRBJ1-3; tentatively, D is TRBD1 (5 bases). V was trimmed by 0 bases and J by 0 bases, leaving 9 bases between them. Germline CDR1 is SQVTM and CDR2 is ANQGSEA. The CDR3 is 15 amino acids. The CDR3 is CSVEDGGVSGNTIYF. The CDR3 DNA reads TGCAGCGTTGAAGATGGGGGGGTCTCTGGAAACACCATATATTTT.

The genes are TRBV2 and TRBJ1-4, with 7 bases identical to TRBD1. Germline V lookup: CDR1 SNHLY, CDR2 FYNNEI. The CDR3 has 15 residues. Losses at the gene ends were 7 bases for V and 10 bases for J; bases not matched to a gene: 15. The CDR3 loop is CASTDGQVKAGKLFF. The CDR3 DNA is TGTGCCAGCACCGACGGACAGGTCAAAGCTGGAAAACTGTTTTTT.

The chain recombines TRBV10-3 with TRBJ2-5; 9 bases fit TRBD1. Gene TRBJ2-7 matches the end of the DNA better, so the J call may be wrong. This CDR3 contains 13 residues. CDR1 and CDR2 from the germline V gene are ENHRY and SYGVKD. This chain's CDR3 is CAISGTGVYEQYF. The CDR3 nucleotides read TGTGCCATCAGTGGGACAGGGGTTTACGAGCAGTACTTC.

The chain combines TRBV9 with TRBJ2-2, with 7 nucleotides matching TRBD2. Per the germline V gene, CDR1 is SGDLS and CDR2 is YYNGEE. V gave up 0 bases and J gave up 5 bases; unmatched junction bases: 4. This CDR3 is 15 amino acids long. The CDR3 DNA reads TGTGCCAGCAGCGTAGAAGCGGGGTTTACCGGGGAGCTGTTTTTT. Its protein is CASSVEAGFTGELFF.

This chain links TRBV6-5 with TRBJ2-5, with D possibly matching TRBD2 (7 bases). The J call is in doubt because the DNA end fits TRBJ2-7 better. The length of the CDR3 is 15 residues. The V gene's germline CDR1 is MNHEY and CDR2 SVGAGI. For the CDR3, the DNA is TGTGCCAGCAGTTACACCCATAGGGGGGGTCTCGAGCAGTACTTC. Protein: CASSYTHRGGLEQYF.

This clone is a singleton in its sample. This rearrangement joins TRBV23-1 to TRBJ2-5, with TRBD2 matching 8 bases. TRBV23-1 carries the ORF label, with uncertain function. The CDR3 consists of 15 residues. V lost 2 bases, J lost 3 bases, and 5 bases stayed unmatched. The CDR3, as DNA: TGCGCCAGCAGTCAAGGTGGACTAGCAGAAGAGACCCAGTACTTC. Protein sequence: CASSQGGLAEETQYF.

CDR3: CASTTGYGYTF. The CDR3 DNA reads as TGTGCCAGCACGACGGGTTATGGCTACACCTTC. This chain links TRBV6-1 with TRBJ1-2, with no clear D. Deletions cut 7 bases from V and 5 bases from J, with 8 bases between. This CDR3 comprises 11 residues. Germline V CDR1 and CDR2: MNHNS, SASEGT.

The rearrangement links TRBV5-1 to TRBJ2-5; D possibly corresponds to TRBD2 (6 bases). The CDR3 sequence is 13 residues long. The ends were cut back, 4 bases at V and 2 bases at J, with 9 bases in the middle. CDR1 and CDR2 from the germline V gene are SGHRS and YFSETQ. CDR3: CASSVSGQETQYF. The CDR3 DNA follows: TGCGCCAGCAGCGTTAGCGGACAAGAGACCCAGTACTTC. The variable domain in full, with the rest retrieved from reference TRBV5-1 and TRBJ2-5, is KAGVTQTPRYLIKTRGQQVTLSCSPISGHRSVSWYQQTPGQGLQFLFEYFSETQRNKGNFPGRFSGRQFSNSRSEMNVSTLELGDSALYLCASSVSGQETQYFGPGTRLLVL.

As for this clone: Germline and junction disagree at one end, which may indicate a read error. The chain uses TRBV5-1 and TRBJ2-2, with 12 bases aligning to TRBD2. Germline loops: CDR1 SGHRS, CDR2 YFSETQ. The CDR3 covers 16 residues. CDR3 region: CASSLLAGGNPGELFF. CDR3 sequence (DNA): TGCGCCAGCAGCTTGCTAGCGGGAGGGAACCCCGGGGAGCTGTTTTTT.